One and the same sample provided the 29 T cell receptor beta chains below, sequenced in a study of somatic mutations in cytotoxic T cells in rheumatoid arthritis. The data were produced by immunoSEQ multiplex PCR, yet TCRdb's version contains in-frame clones alone and is incomplete. The repertoire includes some 20,000 clones, less than 85% of them detected once, and 21% sits in the top ten. Source material: CD8+ T cells sorted from blood. The receptors derive from a woman aged 55-75 years in good health.

The chain uses TRBV14 and TRBJ2-1; possible D gene TRBD1, 6 bases. V dropped 2 bases and J dropped 2 bases, with 7 bases sitting between them. CDR1 and CDR2 (germline): SGHDN, FVKESK. The CDR3 totals 14 residues. In DNA, the CDR3 is TGTGCCAGCAGCCAACAGGGGACCTACAATGAGCAGTTCTTC. Protein product: CASSQQGTYNEQFF.

This rearrangement joins TRBV6-6 to TRBJ1-1, with 9 bases fitting TRBD1. This CDR3 region has 15 residues. Per the germline V gene, CDR1 is MNHNY and CDR2 is SVGAGI (reference sequence). V gave up 0 bases and J gave up 8 bases; unmatched junction bases: 7. As DNA, the CDR3 is TGTGCCAGCAGTTACTCGAGAGACAGGGGGAACGAAGCTTTCTTT. Translated, it gives CASSYSRDRGNEAFF.

This clone has only a few counts. The CDR3 nucleotides read TGTGCCAGCAGTGAGGGGACAGGGTCCGGGGCCAACGTCCTGACTTTC. Protein sequence: CASSEGTGSGANVLTF. The chain carries TRBV6-4 and TRBJ2-6; 9 positions agree with TRBD1. Germline CDR1 and CDR2: MRHNA and SNTAGT. The length of the CDR3 is 16 residues. The junction had 4 bases not matched to a gene; V was cut back by 3 bases and J by 4 bases.

V usage is TRBV30 and J usage is TRBJ2-1; D is unresolved. The germline V and J ends were trimmed by 4 bases and 2 bases, with 3 bases remaining between them. This CDR3 contains 11 residues. Germline CDR1 is GTSNPN and CDR2 is SVGIG (reference sequence). The CDR3 coding sequence is TGTGCCTGGACAGCCTACAATGAGCAGTTCTTC. Translation gives CAWTAYNEQFF.

This clone appeared once. The chain employs TRBV27 and TRBJ1-5, with D possibly matching TRBD1 (5 bases). This CDR3 has 15 residues. Germline assignment: CDR1 MNHEY and CDR2 SMNVEV (reference sequence). Trimming pared 2 bases from V and 7 bases from J, leaving 15 bases between. This CDR3 reads CASSLTSGYGQPQHF. The CDR3 DNA reads as TGTGCCAGCAGTTTAACGTCAGGGTACGGACAGCCCCAGCATTTT.

The chain couples TRBV2 to TRBJ2-1, with TRBD1 matching 9 bases. Germline trimming cut 4 bases from V and 6 bases from J; bases unmatched to any gene: 7. Germline V gene data show CDR1 as SNHLY and CDR2 as FYNNEI. CDR3 length: 15 residues. In nucleotides, the CDR3 is TGTGCCAGCAGTGCGGGCAGACAGGGGGGCAATGAGCAGTTCTTC. It translates to CASSAGRQGGNEQFF. Together with reference TRBV2 and TRBJ2-1, the CDR3 gives the full variable domain: EPEVTQTPSHQVTQMGQEVILRCVPISNHLYFYWYRQILGQKVEFLVSFYNNEISEKSEIFDDQFSVERPDGSNFTLKIRSTKLEDSAMYFCASSAGRQGGNEQFFGPGTRLTVL.

The CDR3 protein is CASSPGLQGAANIQYF. The CDR3 nucleotides are TGTGCCAGCAGCCCAGGATTACAGGGGGCGGCAAACATTCAGTACTTC. The J gene is TRBJ2-4, the V gene TRBV5-6, with 9 nucleotides matching TRBD1. The CDR3 is 16 residues long. The V gene end was trimmed by 4 bases and the J gene end by 6 bases; junction bases not matched to a gene: 11. The germline V gene encodes CDR1 SGHDT and CDR2 YYEEEE.

The chain carries TRBV7-8 and TRBJ2-1; 12 positions agree with TRBD2. Germline CDR1 reads SGHVS; CDR2 reads FQNEAQ. Losses at the gene ends were 4 bases for V and 4 bases for J; bases not matched to a gene: 14. There are 19 residues in the CDR3. The DNA of the CDR3 is TGTGCCAGCAGCTACCCCGACGGCCGGACTAGCGGGGAGTACAATGAGCAGTTCTTC. This translates into CASSYPDGRTSGEYNEQFF. The entire variable domain, with the rest obtained from reference TRBV7-8 and TRBJ2-1, is as follows: GAGVSQSPRYKVAKRGQDVALRCDPISGHVSLFWYQQALGQGPEFLTYFQNEAQLDKSGLPSDRFFAERPEGSVSTLKIQRTQQEDSAVYLCASSYPDGRTSGEYNEQFFGPGTRLTVL.

The rearrangement joins TRBV2 to TRBJ1-2; D is unresolved. The germline V gene has CDR1 SNHLY and CDR2 FYNNEI. Trimming stripped 0 bases from V and 4 bases from J, with 12 bases between. This CDR3 spans 15 amino acids. The CDR3 DNA sequence: TGTGCCAGCAGTGAAGCGCCGACGGACCTCTATGGCTACACCTTC. It translates to CASSEAPTDLYGYTF.

The sample holds a few counts of this clone. The chain links TRBV5-5 to TRBJ1-1, with D unclear. CDR3 length: 13 residues. Germline CDR1 and CDR2: SGHKS and YYEKEE (reference sequence). With 4 bases removed from V and 0 bases from J, the gap between germline ends came to 7 bases. CDR3 nucleotide sequence: TGTGCCAGCAGCATGGACGTGAACACTGAAGCTTTCTTT. Its protein is CASSMDVNTEAFF. Drawing the rest from reference TRBV5-5 and TRBJ1-1, the complete variable domain is DAGVTQSPTHLIKTRGQQVTLRCSPISGHKSVSWYQQVLGQGPQFIFQYYEKEERGRGNFPDRFSARQFPNYSSELNVNALLLGDSALYLCASSMDVNTEAFFGQGTRLTVV.

J is TRBJ1-2 and V is TRBV30, with D tentatively TRBD1 (6 bases). This CDR3 is built from 13 residues. V was pared by 3 bases and J by 4 bases, with 12 bases between. Germline assignment: CDR1 GTSNPN and CDR2 SVGIG (reference sequence). The CDR3 DNA is TGTGCCTGGAGCCCAGGGGTCCCCTATGGCTACACCTTC. It codes for CAWSPGVPYGYTF.

This chain links TRBV6-6 with TRBJ1-5; 10 bases fit TRBD1. V shed 6 bases and J 3 bases; nucleotides not matched to a gene: 8. Per the germline V gene, CDR1 is MNHNY and CDR2 is SVGAGI (reference sequence). CDR3 size: 16 residues. The CDR3 region is CASRGGQGINNQPQHF. DNA for the CDR3: TGTGCCAGCAGGGGGGGACAGGGGATTAACAATCAGCCCCAGCATTTT.

This clone was observed a few times. CDR3 in DNA: TGTGCCAGTAGATCCCGGGACAACCCCTGGAGGCCTGAAGCTTTCTTT. Protein product: CASRSRDNPWRPEAFF. This chain uses TRBV19 with TRBJ1-1; possible D gene TRBD1, 6 bases. CDR1 is LNHDA and CDR2 is SQIVND in the germline V gene (reference sequence). V was pared by 6 bases and J by 6 bases, with 23 bases between. This CDR3 has 16 amino acids.

The J gene is TRBJ1-1, the V gene TRBV10-2; possible D gene TRBD1, 6 bases. The CDR3 length is 12 residues. Germline V CDR1 and CDR2: WSHSY, SAAADI. V lost 5 bases, J lost 4 bases, and 8 bases lay in between. CDR3 nucleotides: TGCGCCAGCAGTAGGGGGGGCACTGAAGCTTTCTTT. Protein product: CASSRGGTEAFF.

The rearrangement links TRBV7-9 to TRBJ2-3, with unresolved D. V was pared by 2 bases and J by 0 bases, with 6 bases between. Germline V gene lookup returns CDR1 SEHNR and CDR2 FQNEAQ (reference sequence). This CDR3 contains 14 residues. CDR3 in DNA: TGTGCCAGCAGCTTAAGTGCTAGCACAGATACGCAGTATTTT. Residues: CASSLSASTDTQYF. Variable domain in full (rest from reference TRBV7-9 and TRBJ2-3): DTGVSQNPRHKITKRGQNVTFRCDPISEHNRLYWYRQTLGQGPEFLTYFQNEAQLEKSRLLSDRFSAERPKGSFSTLEIQRTEQGDSAMYLCASSLSASTDTQYFGPGTRLTVL.

The V gene is TRBV2, the J gene TRBJ2-1; 16 bases agree with TRBD2. The germline V gene encodes CDR1 SNHLY and CDR2 FYNNEI. The CDR3 extends over 19 amino acids. Unmatched junction bases numbered 9, after V lost 3 bases and J lost 4 bases. The CDR3 sequence: CASSEGLAGGPSLYNEQFF. For the CDR3, the DNA is TGTGCCAGCAGTGAGGGACTAGCGGGAGGGCCATCCCTTTACAATGAGCAGTTCTTC.

The chain links TRBV5-1 to TRBJ1-5; possibly TRBD1 for D (5 bases). Deletions cut 4 bases from V and 4 bases from J, with 18 bases between. The CDR3 loop spans 16 amino acids. Germline V lookup: CDR1 SGHRS, CDR2 YFSETQ. CDR3 sequence: CASSPGAGNPNQPQHF. The CDR3 DNA reads as TGCGCCAGCAGCCCCGGGGCGGGGAATCCAAATCAGCCCCAGCATTTT. Supplemented by reference TRBV5-1 and TRBJ1-5, the full variable domain reads KAGVTQTPRYLIKTRGQQVTLSCSPISGHRSVSWYQQTPGQGLQFLFEYFSETQRNKGNFPGRFSGRQFSNSRSEMNVSTLELGDSALYLCASSPGAGNPNQPQHFGDGTRLSIL.

V is TRBV7-9 and J is TRBJ2-2, with TRBD1 matching over 8 bases. J was trimmed by 0 bases and V by 5 bases; bases with no gene match: 14. The germline gives CDR1 SEHNR, CDR2 FQNEAQ (reference sequence). This CDR3 has 19 amino acids. CDR3 amino acids: CASSLDRDRKIANTGELFF. DNA for the CDR3: TGTGCCAGCAGCCTAGACCGGGACAGGAAGATTGCGAACACCGGGGAGCTGTTTTTT.

V gene TRBV19 combines with J gene TRBJ2-1, with D unresolved. Deletions cut 8 bases from V and 3 bases from J, with 8 bases between. The CDR3 runs 12 residues. Germline CDR1 reads LNHDA; CDR2 reads SQIVND (reference sequence). CDR3 protein: CASGWGYNEQFF. The CDR3 DNA reads as TGTGCCAGTGGTTGGGGCTACAATGAGCAGTTCTTC.

The chain is built from TRBV19 and TRBJ2-7; TRBD2 agrees at 7 bases. Germline V gene lookup returns CDR1 LNHDA and CDR2 SQIVND (reference sequence). V lost 4 bases to trimming and J lost 0 bases; unmatched junction nucleotides: 3. This CDR3 contains 14 residues. The CDR3 spells CASSSGSGSYEQYF. The CDR3, as DNA: TGTGCCAGTAGTAGCGGGAGCGGCTCCTACGAGCAGTACTTC.

This chain connects TRBV7-8 to TRBJ1-4; no reliable D call. Germline V gives CDR1 SGHVS, CDR2 FQNEAQ. The CDR3 spans 14 residues. With 1 base removed from V and 2 bases from J, the gap between germline ends came to 5 bases. The CDR3 region is CASSLVGTNEKLFF. CDR3 bases: TGTGCCAGCAGCTTAGTAGGCACTAATGAAAAACTGTTTTTT.

This chain connects TRBV12-1 to TRBJ2-2; TRBD2, the table's D call, was not compared with the DNA. TRBV12-1 is shown as a pseudogene. CDR3 length equals 17 residues. CDR3 bases: TGTGCCAGCAGCTTTTTCTCGGGGAGAGGGAACACCGGGGAGCTGTTTTTT. Amino acid sequence: CASSFFSGRGNTGELFF.

In its sample, this clone was seen a few times. V usage is TRBV7-9 and J usage is TRBJ1-1; D is ambiguous. The V end lost 0 bases, the J end lost 7 bases, and 6 bases lay between the germline ends. Germline V lookup: CDR1 SEHNR, CDR2 FQNEAQ (reference sequence). The CDR3 covers 12 residues. DNA for the CDR3: TGTGCCAGCAGCTTAGCAGGAGGTGAAGCTTTCTTT. This codes for CASSLAGGEAFF.

The V gene is TRBV6-1, the J gene TRBJ1-5, with TRBD1 matching over 8 bases. V gave up 4 bases and J gave up 6 bases; unmatched junction bases: 11. Germline assignment: CDR1 MNHNS and CDR2 SASEGT. The CDR3 is 16 amino acids. The CDR3 DNA reads TGTGCCAGCAGTGGAGAGAGACAGGGGAAGGGTCAGCCCCAGCATTTT. Protein product: CASSGERQGKGQPQHF.

In this sample, this clone turned up a few times. The CDR3 loop reads CASRDNLDEQYF. The CDR3 region has the DNA TGTGCCAGCAGGGACAATCTCGACGAGCAGTACTTC. The chain employs TRBV27 and TRBJ2-7; TRBD1 might be the D (5 bases). This CDR3 region has 12 residues. The germline V gene has CDR1 MNHEY and CDR2 SMNVEV (reference sequence). V was shortened by 6 bases and J by 5 bases, with 11 bases between the two germline ends.

J is TRBJ2-3 and V is TRBV9; weak D call: TRBD2 (5 bases). Germline values: CDR1 SGDLS, CDR2 YYNGEE. V shed 0 bases and J shed 0 bases, with 8 bases lying between them. There are 15 residues in the CDR3. The CDR3 loop is CASSVGGPSTDTQYF. CDR3 nucleotide sequence: TGTGCCAGCAGCGTAGGCGGGCCCAGCACAGATACGCAGTATTTT.

This sequence joins TRBV6-6 and TRBJ2-1; no firm D call. Trimming cost V 0 bases and J 2 bases, with 5 bases left between them. This CDR3 is 14 amino acids long. Germline V lookup: CDR1 MNHNY, CDR2 SVGAGI (reference sequence). CDR3 sequence: CASSYSLAYNEQFF. The CDR3 DNA reads TGTGCCAGCAGTTACTCGCTAGCCTACAATGAGCAGTTCTTC.

The J gene is TRBJ1-1, the V gene TRBV27; TRBD1 is a possible D gene (5 bases). Germline V gives CDR1 MNHEY, CDR2 SMNVEV (reference sequence). The CDR3 covers 13 residues. The V end lost 6 bases, the J end lost 1 base, and 9 bases lay between the germline ends. Here the CDR3 DNA reads TGTGCCAGCAGCTTCGGGGGGAACACTGAAGCTTTCTTT. Protein: CASSFGGNTEAFF.

The rearrangement links TRBV7-9 to TRBJ2-3; 10 nucleotides match TRBD2. J gave up 7 bases and V 4 bases, and 11 bases lay outside the gene matches. This CDR3 region has 16 residues. The V gene's germline CDR1 is SEHNR and CDR2 FQNEAQ (reference sequence). In nucleotides, the CDR3 is TGTGCCAGCAGCTCTATAGCGGGGGGTAACCTTTATACGCAGTATTTT. It encodes CASSSIAGGNLYTQYF. Together with reference TRBV7-9 and TRBJ2-3, the CDR3 gives the full variable domain: DTGVSQNPRHKITKRGQNVTFRCDPISEHNRLYWYRQTLGQGPEFLTYFQNEAQLEKSRLLSDRFSAERPKGSFSTLEIQRTEQGDSAMYLCASSSIAGGNLYTQYFGPGTRLTVL.